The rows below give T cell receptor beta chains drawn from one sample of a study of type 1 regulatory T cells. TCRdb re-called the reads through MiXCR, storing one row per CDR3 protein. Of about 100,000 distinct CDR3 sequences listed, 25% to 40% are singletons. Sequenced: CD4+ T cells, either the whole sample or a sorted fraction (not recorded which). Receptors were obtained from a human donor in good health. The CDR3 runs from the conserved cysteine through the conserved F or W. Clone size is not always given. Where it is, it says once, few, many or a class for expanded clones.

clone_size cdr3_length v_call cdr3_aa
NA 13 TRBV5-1 CAGSPDSNEKLFF
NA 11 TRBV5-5 CASSYEDGYTF
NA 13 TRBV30 CAWSVAQGDEQFF
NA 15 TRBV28 CASSLPGYQNTEAFF
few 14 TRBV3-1 CASSLPGLLAEAFF
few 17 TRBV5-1 CASSLASLTGSTDTQYF
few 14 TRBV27 CASSSASGRYEQYF
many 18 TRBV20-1 CSARDGTSGSTNTGELFF
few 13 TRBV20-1 CSARVSRNQPQHF
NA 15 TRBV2 CASNPRAGGRYEQYF
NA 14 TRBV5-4 CASSLEQGRNEQYF